Below are 4 T cell receptor beta chains sequenced from a single sample in a study of blood T cell repertoires in COVID-19. The method was immunoSEQ multiplex PCR; TCRdb's version includes in-frame clones alone and lacks a portion of them. The sample includes some 53,000 clones, roughly 91% of them seen just once. The sample consisted of peripheral blood. All receptors derive from a human donor in a cohort sampled during active COVID-19.

This chain uses TRBV5-8 with TRBJ1-6, with unresolved D. This CDR3 region has 13 residues. CDR1 and CDR2 from the germline V gene are SGHTS and YDEGEE. Trimming took off 1 base at V and 9 bases at J, with 8 bases between the two ends. CDR3 DNA sequence: TGTGCCAGCAGCTTGATTAGGAGTTCACCCCTCCACTTT. Translated, it gives CASSLIRSSPLHF.

The rearrangement joins TRBV6-6 to TRBJ2-7; 7 nucleotides align to TRBD2. The germline CDR1 and CDR2 sequences are MNHNY and SVGAGI (reference sequence). With 6 bases clipped from V and 4 bases from J, the junction kept 6 bases outside the gene matches. The CDR3 has 13 amino acids. The CDR3: CASSRGGFYEQYF. CDR3 nucleotide sequence: TGTGCCAGCAGCCGCGGGGGATTTTACGAGCAGTACTTC.

This clone was detected only once. The chain is built from TRBV2 and TRBJ2-2, with 8 nucleotides matching TRBD1. V shed 6 bases, J shed 1 base, and the junction held 4 bases outside the gene matches. This CDR3 region has 15 residues. From germline, CDR1 is SNHLY and CDR2 FYNNEI. The CDR3 loop reads CASSTGGKNTGELFF. The CDR3 DNA sequence: TGTGCCAGCAGCACAGGGGGAAAGAACACCGGGGAGCTGTTTTTT.

The chain uses TRBV24-1 and TRBJ1-2; TRBD1 is a possible D gene (5 bases). V shed 9 bases and J shed 4 bases, with 14 bases lying between them. CDR1 is KGHDR, CDR2 SFDVKD, per germline. The CDR3 is 13 residues long. The CDR3 sequence: CATQPQGGYGYTF. The CDR3 nucleotides read TGTGCCACCCAACCCCAGGGCGGCTATGGCTACACCTTC.